These T cell receptor beta chains were read from a single sample in a study of post-analysis software for immune sequencing data. TCRdb re-analysed the PCR reads in MiXCR, keeping a single row per CDR3 protein. This table holds 550,000 to 700,000 distinct CDR3 sequences, around 40% found once. Input material: blood. The receptor source for this set is a girl aged 10-17 years with multiple sclerosis. Each CDR3 is given with its conserved first and last residue. D genes are given only for firm matches. A row's size may be missing; if present it is once, few, many or a size class.

j_call clone_size d_call v_call cdr3_nt cdr3_aa
TRBJ2-3 - TRBD2 TRBV12-3/TRBV12-4 TGTGCCAGCAGTCTGAGCGGGAGGCAACTTTCTAGCGCAGATACGCAGTATTTT CASSLSGRQLSSADTQYF
TRBJ1-6 - - TRBV3-1 TGTGCCAGCAGGCCAGGGGAGGGGAATTCACCCCTCCACTTT CASRPGEGNSPLHF
TRBJ2-3 - - TRBV28 TGTGCCAGCAGTTTATGGCCCCAGGGGAGCACAGATACGCAGTATTTT CASSLWPQGSTDTQYF
TRBJ2-1 - - TRBV5-1 TGCGCCAGCAGCTCGGACACCACCTACAATGAGCAGTTCTTC CASSSDTTYNEQFF
TRBJ2-3 - TRBD1 TRBV25-1 TGTGCCAGCAGTGCGACAGGGGGAATCACAGATACGCAGTATTTT CASSATGGITDTQYF
TRBJ2-5 few TRBD2 TRBV20-1 TGCAGTGCTGAGAGACTAGCGGGCCAAGAGACCCAGTACTTC CSAERLAGQETQYF
TRBJ2-3 once TRBD1 TRBV20-1 TGCAGTGCACACCTGGGGACAGCGATCACAGATACGCAGTATTTT CSAHLGTAITDTQYF
TRBJ2-5 few - TRBV7-3 TGTGCCAGCAGCCCGGACAATCCGGGGACGGCACAAGAGACCCAGTACTTC CASSPDNPGTAQETQYF
TRBJ2-3 once TRBD2 TRBV5-1 TGTGCCAGCAGCTTGGGAGGGGACCCTAGTACGCAGTATTTT CASSLGGDPSTQYF
TRBJ1-1 - - TRBV29-1 TGCAGCGTTGACCTCCCGGCCCGGGCCCCGGGCCCTGAAGCTTTCTTT CSVDLPARAPGPEAFF
TRBJ2-7 few TRBD1 TRBV7-9 TGTGCCAGCAGCTTAGCACAGGGGGCGCGCTACGAGCAGTACTTC CASSLAQGARYEQYF
TRBJ2-5 - - TRBV6-2/TRBV6-3 TGTGCCAGCAGTTACGTTCCGGGACGTGGAAAAGAGACCCAGTACTTC CASSYVPGRGKETQYF
TRBJ2-2 few - TRBV5-1 TGCGCCAGCAGCTTGGAAAGAATGAACACCGGGGAGCTGTTTTTT CASSLERMNTGELFF
TRBJ1-4 few - TRBV6-1 TGTGCCAGCAGTGAGGGAGGTCTAAATGAAAAACTGTTTTTT CASSEGGLNEKLFF
TRBJ2-1 few - TRBV12-3/TRBV12-4 TGTGCCAGCATCTCTGGGGGGGCCAGCTCCTACAATGAGCAGTTCTTC CASISGGASSYNEQFF
TRBJ2-1 - TRBD2 TRBV7-9 TGTGCCAGCAGCTTAAGGGCTAGCGGGAGCTATGAGCAGTTCTTC CASSLRASGSYEQFF
TRBJ2-3 - - TRBV12-3/TRBV12-4 TGTGCCAGCAGTCGGGACGCGGCCGTAGGTACGCAGTATTTT CASSRDAAVGTQYF
TRBJ2-1 few TRBD2 TRBV4-2 TGTGCCAGCAGCCAAGATCTGGGACTAGCGGGAGACGATGAGCAGTTCTTC CASSQDLGLAGDDEQFF
TRBJ1-4 - TRBD1 TRBV7-8 TGTGCCAGCAGCTTTAGCCTCCGACAGGGGGGAAATGAAAAACTGTTTTTT CASSFSLRQGGNEKLFF
TRBJ1-2 - - TRBV20-1 TGCAGTGCTAGGGACAACGCAATAAACTATGGCTACACCTTC CSARDNAINYGYTF
TRBJ2-4 - TRBD2 TRBV4-1 TGCGCCAGCAGCCAAGGTCCAGCGGGGATACCTTTAGCCAAAAACATTCAGTACTTC CASSQGPAGIPLAKNIQYF
TRBJ2-4 - - TRBV12-1 TGTGCCAGCAGCTTGGAGGGACAGGGGCTCGGGGAGCAGTACTTC CASSLEGQGLGEQYF
TRBJ2-1 - - TRBV12-3/TRBV12-4 TGTGCCAGCAGTTTAGGACAGGGGTCGAGCGGGAGTTTACATGAGCAGTTCTTC CASSLGQGSSGSLHEQFF
TRBJ1-2 - - TRBV19 TGTGCCAGTAGTGCCCGGGACGGCTATGGCTACACCTTC CASSARDGYGYTF
TRBJ2-7 - - TRBV15 TGTGCCACCGGTCAGCTACTGGGAATCCCCCCGATCACCTACGAGCAGTACTTC CATGQLLGIPPITYEQYF
TRBJ2-7 - TRBD1 TRBV6-5 TGTGCCAGCACCCGAACAGGGGTTGGGTCCTACGAGCAGTACTTC CASTRTGVGSYEQYF
TRBJ2-1 - TRBD2 TRBV5-1 TGCGCCAGCAGCTCAATCCGGGTTGTCCCGGGCGGCTCTAGCGGGAGATTCTTGAATGAGCAGTTCTTC CASSSIRVVPGGSSGRFLNEQFF
TRBJ1-4 - - TRBV12-3/TRBV12-4 TGTGCCAGCAGCTGGGGGGGCGGGCTAGTCGATGAAAAACTGTTTTTT CASSWGGGLVDEKLFF
TRBJ2-7 - - TRBV7-6 TGTGCCAGCAGCTCCCTTGCGGGCCCCCGCTACGAGCAGTACTTC CASSSLAGPRYEQYF
TRBJ1-1 once - TRBV20-1 TGCAGTGCTAGAGATTTGAGCAAGAACACTGAAGCTTTCTTT CSARDLSKNTEAFF
TRBJ2-7 - - TRBV6-6 TGTGCCAGCAGCCCTTTAGATCTAGTCTACGAGCAGTACTTC CASSPLDLVYEQYF
TRBJ2-5 few TRBD2 TRBV27 TGTGCCAGCAGTTTAGCTAGCGGGAGACAAGAGACCCAGTACTTC CASSLASGRQETQYF
TRBJ2-3 few TRBD2 TRBV6-5 TGTGCCAGCAGTTATACGGCGGGGGGCACAGATACGCAGTATTTT CASSYTAGGTDTQYF
TRBJ2-1 - - TRBV5-1 TGCGCCAGCAGCTACAGGGGCCTCCTAACCGGGACTAGCTCCTACAATGAGCAGTTCTTC CASSYRGLLTGTSSYNEQFF
TRBJ2-3 - TRBD1 TRBV7-2 TGTGCCACCGAGGACAGGGGGTTCACAGATACGCAGTATTTT CATEDRGFTDTQYF
TRBJ2-5 few - TRBV20-1 TGCAGTGCAACGACTCGAAAAGAGACCCAGTACTTC CSATTRKETQYF
TRBJ2-3 - - TRBV20-1 TGCAGTGCTGCCCAGGGTACGCAGTATTTT CSAAQGTQYF